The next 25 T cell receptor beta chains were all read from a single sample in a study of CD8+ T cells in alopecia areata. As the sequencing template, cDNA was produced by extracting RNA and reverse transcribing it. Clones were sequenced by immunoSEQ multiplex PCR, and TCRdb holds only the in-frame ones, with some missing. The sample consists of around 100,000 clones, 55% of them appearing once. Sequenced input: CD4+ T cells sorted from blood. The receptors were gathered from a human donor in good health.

The CDR3 loop is CASSPSGGRKLFF. CDR3 nucleotide sequence: TGTGCCAGCAGCCCGTCCGGGGGGAGGAAACTGTTTTTT. The rearrangement uses TRBV7-3 and TRBJ1-4, with D possibly matching TRBD1 (5 bases). The CDR3 has 13 amino acids. CDR1 is SGHTA and CDR2 is FQGTGA in the germline V gene. V dropped 5 bases and J dropped 11 bases, with 15 bases sitting between them.

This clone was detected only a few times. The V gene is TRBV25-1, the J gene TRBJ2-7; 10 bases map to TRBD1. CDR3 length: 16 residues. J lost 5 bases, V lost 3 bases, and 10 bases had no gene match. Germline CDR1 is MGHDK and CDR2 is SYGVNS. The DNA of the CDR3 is TGTGCCAGCAGTGAGAGGGCGGGGACAGGGGTGCACGAGCAGTACTTC. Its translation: CASSERAGTGVHEQYF.

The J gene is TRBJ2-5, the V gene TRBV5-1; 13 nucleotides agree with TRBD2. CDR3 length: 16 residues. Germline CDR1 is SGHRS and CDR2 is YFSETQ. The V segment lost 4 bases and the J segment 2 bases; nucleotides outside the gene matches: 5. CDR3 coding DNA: TGCGCCAGCAGCCTCCAGACTAGCGGGGGGCAAGAGACCCAGTACTTC. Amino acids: CASSLQTSGGQETQYF.

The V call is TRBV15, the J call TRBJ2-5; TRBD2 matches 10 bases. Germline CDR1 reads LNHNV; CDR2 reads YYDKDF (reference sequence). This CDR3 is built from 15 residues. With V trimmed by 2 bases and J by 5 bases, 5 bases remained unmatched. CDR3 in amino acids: CATSRSSGGTETQYF. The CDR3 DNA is TGTGCCACCAGCAGATCTAGCGGGGGTACGGAGACCCAGTACTTC.

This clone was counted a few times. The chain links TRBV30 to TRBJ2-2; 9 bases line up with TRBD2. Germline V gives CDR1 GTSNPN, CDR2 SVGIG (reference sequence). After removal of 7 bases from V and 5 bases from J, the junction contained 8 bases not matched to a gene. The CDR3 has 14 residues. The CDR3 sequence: CASVAGAGTGELFF. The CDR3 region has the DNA TGTGCCTCAGTAGCGGGGGCAGGAACCGGGGAGCTGTTTTTT.

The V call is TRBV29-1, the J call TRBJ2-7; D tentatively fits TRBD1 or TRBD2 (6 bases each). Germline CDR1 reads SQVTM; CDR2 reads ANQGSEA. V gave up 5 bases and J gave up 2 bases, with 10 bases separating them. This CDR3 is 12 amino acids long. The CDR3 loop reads CSVRGPPYEQYF. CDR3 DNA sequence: TGCAGCGTTCGGGGGCCGCCCTACGAGCAGTACTTC.

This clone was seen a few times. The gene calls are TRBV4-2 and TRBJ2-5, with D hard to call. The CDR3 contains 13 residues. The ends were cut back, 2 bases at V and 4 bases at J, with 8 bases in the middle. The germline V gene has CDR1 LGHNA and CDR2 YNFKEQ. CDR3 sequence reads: CASSQRRGETQYF. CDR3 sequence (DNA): TGTGCCAGCAGCCAACGCCGTGGAGAGACCCAGTACTTC.

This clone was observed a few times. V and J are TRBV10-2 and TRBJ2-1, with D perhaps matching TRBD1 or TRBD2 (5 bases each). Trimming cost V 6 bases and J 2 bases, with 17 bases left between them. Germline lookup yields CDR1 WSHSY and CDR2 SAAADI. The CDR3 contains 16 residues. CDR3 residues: CASSGVGTGAYNEQFF. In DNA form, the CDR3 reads TGCGCCAGCAGCGGAGTAGGGACCGGGGCCTACAATGAGCAGTTCTTC.

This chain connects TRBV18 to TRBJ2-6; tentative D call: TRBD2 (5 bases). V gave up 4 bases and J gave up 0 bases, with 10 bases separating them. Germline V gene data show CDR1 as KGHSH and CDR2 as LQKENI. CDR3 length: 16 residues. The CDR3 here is CASSLRGSSGANVLTF. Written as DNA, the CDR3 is TGTGCCAGCTCACTCCGGGGATCCTCTGGGGCCAACGTCCTGACTTTC.

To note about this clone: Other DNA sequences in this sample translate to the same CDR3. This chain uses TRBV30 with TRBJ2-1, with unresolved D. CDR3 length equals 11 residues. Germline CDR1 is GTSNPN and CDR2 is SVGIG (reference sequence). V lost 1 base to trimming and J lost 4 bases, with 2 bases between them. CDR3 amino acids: CAWSAYNEQFF. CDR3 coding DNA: TGTGCCTGGAGTGCATACAATGAGCAGTTCTTC.

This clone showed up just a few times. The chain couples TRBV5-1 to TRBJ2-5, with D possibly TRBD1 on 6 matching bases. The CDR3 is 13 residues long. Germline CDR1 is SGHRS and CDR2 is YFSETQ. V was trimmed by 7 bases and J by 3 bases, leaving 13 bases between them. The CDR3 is CASHLAGEETQYF. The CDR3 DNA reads TGCGCCAGCCACCTGGCAGGGGAAGAGACCCAGTACTTC.

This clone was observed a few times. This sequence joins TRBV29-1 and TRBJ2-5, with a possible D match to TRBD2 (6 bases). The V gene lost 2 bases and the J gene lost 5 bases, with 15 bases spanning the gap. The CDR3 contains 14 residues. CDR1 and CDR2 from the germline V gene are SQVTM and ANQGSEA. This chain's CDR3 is CSVETKRVGETQYF. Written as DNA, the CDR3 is TGCAGCGTTGAAACCAAGCGGGTGGGGGAGACCCAGTACTTC.

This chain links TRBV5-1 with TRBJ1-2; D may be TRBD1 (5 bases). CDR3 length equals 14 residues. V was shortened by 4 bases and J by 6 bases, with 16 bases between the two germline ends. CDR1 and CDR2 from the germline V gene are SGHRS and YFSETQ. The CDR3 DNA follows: TGCGCCAGCAGCACGGGGGGTAGTCCGAATGGCTACACCTTC. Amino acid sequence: CASSTGGSPNGYTF.

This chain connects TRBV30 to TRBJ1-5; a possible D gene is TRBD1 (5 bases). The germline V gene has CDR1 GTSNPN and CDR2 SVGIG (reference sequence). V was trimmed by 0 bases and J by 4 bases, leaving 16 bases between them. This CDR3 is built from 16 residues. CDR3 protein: CAWSVGGAWGNQPQHF. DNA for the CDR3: TGTGCCTGGAGTGTAGGAGGGGCCTGGGGTAATCAGCCCCAGCATTTT.

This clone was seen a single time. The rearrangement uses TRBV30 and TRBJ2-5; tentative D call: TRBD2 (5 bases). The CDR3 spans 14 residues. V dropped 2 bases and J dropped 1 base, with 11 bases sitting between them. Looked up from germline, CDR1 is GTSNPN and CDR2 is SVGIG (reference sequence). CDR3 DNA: TGTGCCTGGAGTCGCGGGTTCTCCCAAGAGACCCAGTACTTC. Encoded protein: CAWSRGFSQETQYF. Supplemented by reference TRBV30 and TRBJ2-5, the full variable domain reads SQTIHQWPATLVQPVGSPLSLECTVEGTSNPNLYWYRQAAGRGLQLLFYSVGIGQISSEVPQNLSASRPQDRQFILSSKKLLLSDSGFYLCAWSRGFSQETQYFGPGTRLLVL.

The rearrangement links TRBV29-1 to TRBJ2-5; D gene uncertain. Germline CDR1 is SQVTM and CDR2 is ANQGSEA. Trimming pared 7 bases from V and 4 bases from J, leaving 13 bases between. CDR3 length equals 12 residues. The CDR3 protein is CSGIKSGETQYF. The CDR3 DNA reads TGCAGCGGCATAAAGTCCGGAGAGACCCAGTACTTC.

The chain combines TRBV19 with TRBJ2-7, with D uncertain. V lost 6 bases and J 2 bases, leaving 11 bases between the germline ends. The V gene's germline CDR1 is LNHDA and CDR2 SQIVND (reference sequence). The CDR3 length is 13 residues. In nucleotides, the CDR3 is TGTGCCAGTAGCCCACGACCAACCTACGAGCAGTACTTC. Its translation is CASSPRPTYEQYF.

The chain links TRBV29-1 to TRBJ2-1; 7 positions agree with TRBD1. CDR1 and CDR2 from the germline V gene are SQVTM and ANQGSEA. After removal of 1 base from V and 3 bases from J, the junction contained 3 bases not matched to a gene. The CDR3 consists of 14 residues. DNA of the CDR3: TGCAGCGTTGAAGCTGCAGGGGGCTACAATGAGCAGTTCTTC. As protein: CSVEAAGGYNEQFF.

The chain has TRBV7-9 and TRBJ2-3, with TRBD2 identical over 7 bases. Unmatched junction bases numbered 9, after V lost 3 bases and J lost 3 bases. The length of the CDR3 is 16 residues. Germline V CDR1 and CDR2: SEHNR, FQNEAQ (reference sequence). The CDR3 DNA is TGTGCCAGCAGCTTGGCCAGCGGGGCTAAGACAGATACGCAGTATTTT. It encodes CASSLASGAKTDTQYF. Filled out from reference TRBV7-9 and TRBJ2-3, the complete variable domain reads DTGVSQNPRHKITKRGQNVTFRCDPISEHNRLYWYRQTLGQGPEFLTYFQNEAQLEKSRLLSDRFSAERPKGSFSTLEIQRTEQGDSAMYLCASSLASGAKTDTQYFGPGTRLTVL.

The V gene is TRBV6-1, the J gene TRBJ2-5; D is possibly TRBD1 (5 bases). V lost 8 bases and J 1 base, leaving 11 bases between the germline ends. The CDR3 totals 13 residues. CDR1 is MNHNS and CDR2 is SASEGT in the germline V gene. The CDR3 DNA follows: TGTGCCAGCCAGGGATCAGGCCAAGAGACCCAGTACTTC. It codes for CASQGSGQETQYF.

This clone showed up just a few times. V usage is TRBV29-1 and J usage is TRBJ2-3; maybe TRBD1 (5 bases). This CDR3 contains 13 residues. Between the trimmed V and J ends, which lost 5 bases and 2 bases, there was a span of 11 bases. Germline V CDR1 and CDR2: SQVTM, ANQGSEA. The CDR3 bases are TGCAGCGTTACAGGACGGGCCACAGATACGCAGTATTTT. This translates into CSVTGRATDTQYF.

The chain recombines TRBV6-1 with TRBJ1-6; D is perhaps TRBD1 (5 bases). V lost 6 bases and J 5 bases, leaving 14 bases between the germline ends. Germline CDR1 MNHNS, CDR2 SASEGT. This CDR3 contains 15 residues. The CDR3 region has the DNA TGTGCCAGCAGCCTGGGGGGGAACGATAATTCACCCCTCCACTTT. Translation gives CASSLGGNDNSPLHF.

The CDR3 coding sequence is TGCAGCGTTGACCGGGAGCAGTTCTTC. Translating it yields CSVDREQFF. The chain combines TRBV29-1 with TRBJ2-1; no reliable D call. This CDR3 region has 9 residues. Between the trimmed V and J ends, which lost 3 bases and 10 bases, there was a span of 4 bases. In germline, CDR1 is SQVTM, CDR2 ANQGSEA.

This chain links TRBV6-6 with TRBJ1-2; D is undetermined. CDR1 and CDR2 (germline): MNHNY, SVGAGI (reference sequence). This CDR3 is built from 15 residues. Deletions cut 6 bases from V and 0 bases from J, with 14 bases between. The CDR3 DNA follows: TGTGCCAGCAGAATAGACCGTGGGACTAACTATGGCTACACCTTC. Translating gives CASRIDRGTNYGYTF.

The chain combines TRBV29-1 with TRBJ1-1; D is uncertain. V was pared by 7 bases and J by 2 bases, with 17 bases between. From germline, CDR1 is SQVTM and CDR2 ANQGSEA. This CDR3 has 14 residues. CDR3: CSARTVFSNTEAFF. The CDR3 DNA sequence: TGCAGCGCCCGGACTGTTTTCAGTAACACTGAAGCTTTCTTT.